The next 4 T cell receptor beta chains were all read from a single sample in a study of cytomegalovirus exposure and HLA in healthy donors. The PCR had 60 Vbeta and 13 Jbeta primers. Sequenced by immunoSEQ multiplex PCR; TCRdb stores in-frame clones only, minus some. The table has some 200,000 clones, roughly 80% seen once. Sequenced: PBMCs. Receptors originate from a girl aged 2 to 9 in good health and CMV-seronegative.

The chain combines TRBV5-6 with TRBJ2-2, with 14 positions matching TRBD2. Losses at the gene ends were 2 bases for V and 4 bases for J; bases not matched to a gene: 10. Germline assignment: CDR1 SGHDT and CDR2 YYEEEE. This CDR3 contains 19 residues. The CDR3 is CASSLDGLAGGGSTGELFF. CDR3 nucleotides: TGTGCCAGCAGCTTAGACGGACTAGCGGGAGGAGGAAGCACCGGGGAGCTGTTTTTT.

As concerns this clone: Germline is not matched at one junction end, which may reflect a read error. The chain uses TRBV2 and TRBJ1-2; D may be TRBD1 (6 bases). The CDR3 covers 17 residues. CDR1 is SNHLY and CDR2 is FYNNEI in the germline V gene. The CDR3 DNA reads as TGTGCCGGCAGTGAAGCGCGACTAGCAGGGGTTCCAGTTGGCTACACCTTC. Its protein is CAGSEARLAGVPVGYTF.

The table lists this clone with a few counts. The J gene is TRBJ1-1, the V gene TRBV6-6; D call uncertain. Germline V CDR1 and CDR2: MNHNY, SVGAGI (reference sequence). V was clipped by 2 bases and J by 1 base, with 11 bases between them. The CDR3 sequence is 15 residues long. The CDR3 reads CASSYGVSPNTEAFF. The DNA of the CDR3 is TGTGCCAGCAGTTACGGAGTGTCACCGAACACTGAAGCTTTCTTT.

The rearrangement joins TRBV2 to TRBJ2-2; D is unclear. The CDR3 loop spans 14 amino acids. Germline V lookup: CDR1 SNHLY, CDR2 FYNNEI. V was shortened by 4 bases and J by 5 bases, with 11 bases between the two germline ends. CDR3 loop: CASSGARQTGELFF. The CDR3 region has the DNA TGTGCCAGCAGTGGAGCGCGGCAGACCGGGGAGCTGTTTTTT.